Listed below are T cell receptor beta chains from one sample, sequenced in a study of T-cell reconstitution after alpha-beta-depleted transplantation in children. TCRdb ran MiXCR on the PCR reads and lists one entry per CDR3 protein. Counted here are 450,000 to 600,000 distinct CDR3 sequences, roughly 33% occurring once; the ten biggest clones make up 2% to 3%. Source: PBMCs from the stem cell graft donor, taken from the stem cell graft. The receptors derive from a human donor who donated a stem cell graft to a child with aplastic anemia. Each CDR3 is given without its conserved first and last residue. The D gene is left open where the match is weak.

len: 12; v_gene: TRBV18; j_gene: TRBJ2-7; d_gene: TRBD2; CDR3aa: ASSRTSGSYEQY
len: 12; v_gene: TRBV20-1; j_gene: TRBJ2-1; d_gene: TRBD2; CDR3aa: SARPGGGLLEQF
len: 13; v_gene: TRBV6-4; j_gene: TRBJ1-5; d_gene: NA; CDR3aa: ASAAYAGLGQPQH
len: 11; v_gene: TRBV12-3/TRBV12-4; j_gene: TRBJ2-7; d_gene: NA; CDR3aa: ASSSGGTYEQY
len: 11; v_gene: TRBV25-1; j_gene: TRBJ1-1; d_gene: NA; CDR3aa: ASSGTANTEAF
len: 12; v_gene: TRBV18; j_gene: TRBJ1-4; d_gene: NA; CDR3aa: ASSPSLGSGKLF
len: 16; v_gene: TRBV5-5; j_gene: TRBJ2-1; d_gene: TRBD2; CDR3aa: ASSTSPGTSGDVDEQF
len: 14; v_gene: TRBV5-1; j_gene: TRBJ2-3; d_gene: TRBD2; CDR3aa: ASSREGSGSSDTQY
len: 10; v_gene: TRBV5-5; j_gene: TRBJ2-7; d_gene: NA; CDR3aa: ASSLTVHEQY
len: 13; v_gene: TRBV29-1; j_gene: TRBJ2-2; d_gene: NA; CDR3aa: SAWTRTANTGELF
len: 12; v_gene: TRBV20-1; j_gene: TRBJ2-7; d_gene: TRBD2; CDR3aa: SAIAGPIPYEQY
len: 14; v_gene: TRBV19; j_gene: TRBJ2-3; d_gene: TRBD2; CDR3aa: ASSTHRDYPTDTQY
len: 14; v_gene: TRBV5-5; j_gene: TRBJ2-3; d_gene: TRBD2; CDR3aa: ASSPRGREGTDTQY
len: 16; v_gene: TRBV6-5; j_gene: TRBJ2-2; d_gene: TRBD1; CDR3aa: ASSYAYWGDRGLGELF
len: 15; v_gene: TRBV12-3/TRBV12-4; j_gene: TRBJ2-1; d_gene: TRBD2; CDR3aa: ASRPSGRESSYNEQF
len: 11; v_gene: TRBV27; j_gene: TRBJ2-1; d_gene: NA; CDR3aa: ASSLWGSTEQF
len: 12; v_gene: TRBV7-9; j_gene: TRBJ2-1; d_gene: TRBD1; CDR3aa: ASSLGQVYNEQF
len: 13; v_gene: TRBV12-5; j_gene: TRBJ2-3; d_gene: TRBD2; CDR3aa: ASGSTSGITDTQY
len: 13; v_gene: TRBV28; j_gene: TRBJ2-7; d_gene: TRBD1; CDR3aa: ASSIAGTGIREQY
len: 12; v_gene: TRBV20-1; j_gene: TRBJ2-7; d_gene: TRBD2; CDR3aa: SGSRRGLGYEQY
len: 10; v_gene: TRBV30; j_gene: TRBJ2-1; d_gene: TRBD2; CDR3aa: AWSRGGNEQF
len: 13; v_gene: TRBV4-3; j_gene: TRBJ2-1; d_gene: NA; CDR3aa: ASSTRRTILNEQF
len: 11; v_gene: TRBV29-1; j_gene: TRBJ1-1; d_gene: TRBD1; CDR3aa: SARDRGIVRAF
len: 13; v_gene: TRBV7-2; j_gene: TRBJ2-3; d_gene: TRBD2; CDR3aa: ASSLAGLAGTAQY
len: 13; v_gene: TRBV11-2; j_gene: TRBJ2-3; d_gene: TRBD2; CDR3aa: ASSSSGVEFYTQY
len: 15; v_gene: TRBV7-2; j_gene: TRBJ2-7; d_gene: TRBD2; CDR3aa: ASSLGLAGAGGDEQY
len: 14; v_gene: TRBV6-5; j_gene: TRBJ1-2; d_gene: NA; CDR3aa: ASSYSMDGISYGYT
len: 13; v_gene: TRBV29-1; j_gene: TRBJ1-2; d_gene: TRBD1; CDR3aa: SVESWGQVASGYT
len: 14; v_gene: TRBV6-2/TRBV6-3; j_gene: TRBJ1-5; d_gene: NA; CDR3aa: ASSDQDGGFNQPQH
len: 15; v_gene: TRBV4-3; j_gene: TRBJ2-3; d_gene: TRBD2; CDR3aa: ASSQDLAGGSPDTQY
len: 14; v_gene: TRBV5-1; j_gene: TRBJ2-5; d_gene: TRBD2; CDR3aa: ASSLAPAGEEETQY
len: 15; v_gene: TRBV6-2/TRBV6-3; j_gene: TRBJ2-2; d_gene: TRBD2; CDR3aa: ASRTTTSGISVGELF
len: 14; v_gene: TRBV4-3; j_gene: TRBJ2-3; d_gene: TRBD2; CDR3aa: ASSQRAWAGGDTQY
len: 12; v_gene: TRBV9; j_gene: TRBJ1-5; d_gene: TRBD1; CDR3aa: ASSAQGVNQPQH
len: 12; v_gene: TRBV20-1; j_gene: TRBJ1-6; d_gene: TRBD1; CDR3aa: SAQYRGHNSPLH
len: 13; v_gene: TRBV6-1; j_gene: TRBJ2-3; d_gene: NA; CDR3aa: ASSEDRPSTDTQY
len: 9; v_gene: TRBV6-1; j_gene: TRBJ1-6; d_gene: NA; CDR3aa: ASQGNSPLH
len: 12; v_gene: TRBV11-1; j_gene: TRBJ2-7; d_gene: NA; CDR3aa: ASSLDGPGGEQY
len: 9; v_gene: TRBV7-8; j_gene: TRBJ2-1; d_gene: NA; CDR3aa: AIRSGFEQF
len: 17; v_gene: TRBV19; j_gene: TRBJ2-6; d_gene: NA; CDR3aa: ASSINPWGPETGANVLT
len: 9; v_gene: TRBV12-3/TRBV12-4; j_gene: TRBJ1-4; d_gene: NA; CDR3aa: ASRGREKLF
len: 15; v_gene: TRBV4-2; j_gene: TRBJ2-5; d_gene: TRBD2; CDR3aa: ASSQDRLAGGVETQY
len: 13; v_gene: TRBV27; j_gene: TRBJ2-3; d_gene: NA; CDR3aa: ASSLEGRLTDTQY
len: 14; v_gene: TRBV20-1; j_gene: TRBJ1-2; d_gene: NA; CDR3aa: SARAGFWGGGYGYT
len: 15; v_gene: TRBV25-1; j_gene: TRBJ2-6; d_gene: TRBD1; CDR3aa: ASSRDRDFSGANVLT
len: 15; v_gene: TRBV7-2; j_gene: TRBJ2-1; d_gene: NA; CDR3aa: ASSYDRNLLGLNEQF
len: 15; v_gene: TRBV12-3/TRBV12-4; j_gene: TRBJ2-5; d_gene: TRBD1; CDR3aa: ASAPQDRGVGGGTQY
len: 13; v_gene: TRBV12-3/TRBV12-4; j_gene: TRBJ2-2; d_gene: TRBD1; CDR3aa: ASRPTGGGTGELF
len: 13; v_gene: TRBV7-8; j_gene: TRBJ2-5; d_gene: NA; CDR3aa: ASSSGGGAEETQY
len: 13; v_gene: TRBV20-1; j_gene: TRBJ2-3; d_gene: TRBD2; CDR3aa: SPQPTSKFTDTQY
len: 13; v_gene: TRBV20-1; j_gene: TRBJ2-1; d_gene: NA; CDR3aa: SARVPTRKEDEQF
len: 14; v_gene: TRBV20-1; j_gene: TRBJ1-1; d_gene: TRBD1; CDR3aa: SATGQGTPVDTEAF
len: 15; v_gene: TRBV15; j_gene: TRBJ1-1; d_gene: NA; CDR3aa: ATSRDGKGKRNTEAF
len: 13; v_gene: TRBV12-3/TRBV12-4; j_gene: TRBJ2-7; d_gene: TRBD2; CDR3aa: ASSFSSSGSREQY
len: 11; v_gene: TRBV20-1; j_gene: TRBJ1-1; d_gene: NA; CDR3aa: SAPGPRNTEAF